This TCR beta chain originates from a study of read filtering for tumor transcriptome and immune sequencing. Turning to the study itself: Whole-transcriptome libraries were prepared after DNase treatment.

This library used roughly 430 ng RNA and molecular barcoded adaptors spanning alpha/delta and beta/gamma chains. Using its own MiXCR run on the reads, TCRdb lists one record per CDR3 protein. The data hold about 130,000 distinct CDR3 sequences, with around 13% observed a single time. This clonotype occurred a few times. The TCR was taken from a donor aged 40 or older with multiple myeloma. Material for sequencing was a population of CD138-negative cells sorted from bone marrow.

CDR3: CASSSPSDGTNSYEQYF. CDR3 DNA: TGTGCCAGCAGTTCACCTTCCGACGGTACCAATAGCTACGAGCAGTACTTC. The chain joins TRBV28 to TRBJ2-7; D not certain. Germline V gene data show CDR1 as MDHEN and CDR2 as SYDVKM. The germline V and J ends were trimmed by 4 bases and 3 bases, with 22 bases remaining between them. The CDR3 spans 17 residues.